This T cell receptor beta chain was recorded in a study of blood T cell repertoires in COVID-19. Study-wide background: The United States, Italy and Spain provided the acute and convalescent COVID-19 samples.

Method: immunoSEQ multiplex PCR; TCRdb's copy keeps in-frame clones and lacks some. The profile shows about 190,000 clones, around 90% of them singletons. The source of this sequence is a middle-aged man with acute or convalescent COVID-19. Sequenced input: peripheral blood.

In nucleotides, the CDR3 is TGTGCCAGCTCACCACTAACCTACAATGAGCAGTTCTTC. Its translation: CASSPLTYNEQFF. V and J are TRBV18 and TRBJ2-1; no firm D call. The V gene lost 1 base and the J gene lost 2 bases, with 3 bases spanning the gap. The CDR3 totals 13 residues. CDR1 is KGHSH and CDR2 is LQKENI in the germline V gene.